Listed here are 2 T cell receptor beta chains from one sample, sequenced in a study of regulatory T cells in long-lasting Graves disease. Time point defined: newly diagnosed GD, antithyroid drugs for less than 3 months. With RNA extracted from PBMCs as input, the TCR library was made. Libraries of TCR beta came from iRepertoire HTBI primers plus Arm-PCR of CDR3 regions. TCRdb passed the multiplex PCR reads through MiXCR, listing each CDR3 protein once. Here the sample spans roughly 410,000 distinct CDR3 sequences, approximately 15% being singletons. These data also formed part of another study, on T cells in Graves' hyperthyroidism and ophthalmopathy.

The specimen comprised peripheral blood mononuclear cells (PBMCs), sampled at new diagnosis, from a patient treated with antithyroid drugs. All receptors come from a woman aged 40 to 55 with Graves disease.

In this sample, this clonotype turned up many times. At one boundary the junction diverges from the germline segment, which might be a read error. The chain links TRBV28 to TRBJ2-1, with D hard to call. The CDR3 is made up of 12 amino acids. Germline V gives CDR1 MDHEN, CDR2 SYDVKM. The CDR3 sequence is CANSLAYNEQFF. In DNA, the CDR3 is TGTGCCAACAGTTTAGCCTACAATGAGCAGTTCTTC. Full variable domain (outside the CDR3, taken from reference TRBV28 and TRBJ2-1): DVKVTQSSRYLVKRTGEKVFLECVQDMDHENMFWYRQDPGLGLRLIYFSYDVKMKEKGDIPEGYSVSREKKERFSLILESASTNQTSMYLCANSLAYNEQFFGPGTRLTVL.

This clonotype showed up just a few times. The chain uses TRBV19 and TRBJ1-1; D not resolved. V was pared by 3 bases and J by 5 bases, with 10 bases between. CDR1 and CDR2 from the germline V gene are LNHDA and SQIVND (reference sequence). The CDR3 runs 13 residues. CDR3 sequence (DNA): TGTGCCAGTAGTATCTCGGCCAGTACTGAAGCTTTCTTT. Its translation is CASSISASTEAFF.